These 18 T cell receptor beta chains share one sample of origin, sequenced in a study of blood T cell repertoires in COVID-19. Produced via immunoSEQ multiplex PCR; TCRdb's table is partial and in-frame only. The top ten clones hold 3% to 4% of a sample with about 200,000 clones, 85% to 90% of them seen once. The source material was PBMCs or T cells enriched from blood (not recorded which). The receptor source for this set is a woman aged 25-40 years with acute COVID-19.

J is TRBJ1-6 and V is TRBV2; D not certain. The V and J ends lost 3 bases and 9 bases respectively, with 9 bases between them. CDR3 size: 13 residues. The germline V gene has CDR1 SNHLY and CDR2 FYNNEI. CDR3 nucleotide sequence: TGTGCCAGCAGTGACGGAGTCGCTTCACCCCTCCACTTT. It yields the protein CASSDGVASPLHF.

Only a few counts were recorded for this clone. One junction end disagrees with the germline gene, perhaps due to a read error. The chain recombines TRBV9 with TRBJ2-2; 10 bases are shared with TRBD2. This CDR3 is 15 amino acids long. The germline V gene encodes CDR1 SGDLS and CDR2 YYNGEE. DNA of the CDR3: TGTGCCAGCACCGTAGCTAGCGGGGGAACCGGGGAGCTGTTTTTT. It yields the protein CASTVASGGTGELFF. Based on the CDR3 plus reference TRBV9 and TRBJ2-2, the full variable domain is DSGVTQTPKHLITATGQRVTLRCSPRSGDLSVYWYQQSLDQGLQFLIQYYNGEERAKGNILERFSAQQFPDLHSELNLSSLELGDSALYFCASTVASGGTGELFFGEGSRLTVL.

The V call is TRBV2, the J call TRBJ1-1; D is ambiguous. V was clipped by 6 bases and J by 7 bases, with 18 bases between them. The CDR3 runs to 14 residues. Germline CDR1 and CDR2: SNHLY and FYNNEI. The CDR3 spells CASSATVMSLEAFF. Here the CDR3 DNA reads TGTGCCAGCAGCGCTACCGTAATGAGTCTTGAAGCTTTCTTT.

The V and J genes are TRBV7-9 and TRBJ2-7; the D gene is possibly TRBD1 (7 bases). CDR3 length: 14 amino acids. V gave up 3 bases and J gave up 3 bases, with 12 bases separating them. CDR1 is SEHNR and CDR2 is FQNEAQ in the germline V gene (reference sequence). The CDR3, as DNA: TGTGCCAGCAGCTTCCAGGGGGGCCTCTACGAGCAGTACTTC. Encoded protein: CASSFQGGLYEQYF.

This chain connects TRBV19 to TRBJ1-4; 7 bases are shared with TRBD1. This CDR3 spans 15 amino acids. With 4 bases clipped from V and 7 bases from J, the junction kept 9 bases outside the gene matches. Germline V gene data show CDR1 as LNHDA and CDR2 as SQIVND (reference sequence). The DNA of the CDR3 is TGTGCCAGTAGTAGAGAACAGGGGCGAGGTGAAAAACTGTTTTTT. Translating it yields CASSREQGRGEKLFF. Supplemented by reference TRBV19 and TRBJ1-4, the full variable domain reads DGGITQSPKYLFRKEGQNVTLSCEQNLNHDAMYWYRQDPGQGLRLIYYSQIVNDFQKGDIAEGYSVSREKKESFPLTVTSAQKNPTAFYLCASSREQGRGEKLFFGSGTQLSVL.

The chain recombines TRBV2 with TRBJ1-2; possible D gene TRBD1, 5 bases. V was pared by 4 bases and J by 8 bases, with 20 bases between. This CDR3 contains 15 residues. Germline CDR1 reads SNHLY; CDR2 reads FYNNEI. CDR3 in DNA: TGTGCCAGCAGTGCCGCTACAGGCGGTAAGGGGGGCTACACCTTC. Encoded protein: CASSAATGGKGGYTF.

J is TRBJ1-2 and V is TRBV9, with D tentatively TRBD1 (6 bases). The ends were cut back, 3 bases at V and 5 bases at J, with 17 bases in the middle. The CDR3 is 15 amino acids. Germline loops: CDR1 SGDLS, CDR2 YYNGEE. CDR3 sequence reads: CASSGSPRTVYGYTF. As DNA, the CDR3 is TGTGCCAGCAGCGGCAGCCCCCGGACAGTTTATGGCTACACCTTC.

This chain's CDR3 is CSVEKDRAVTEAFF. CDR3 in DNA: TGCAGCGTTGAAAAGGACAGGGCGGTAACTGAAGCTTTCTTT. V is TRBV29-1 and J is TRBJ1-1; the match to TRBD1 covers 8 bases. The trim removed 2 bases at V and 5 bases at J, leaving 7 bases unmatched. This CDR3 contains 14 residues. CDR1 is SQVTM, CDR2 ANQGSEA, per germline.

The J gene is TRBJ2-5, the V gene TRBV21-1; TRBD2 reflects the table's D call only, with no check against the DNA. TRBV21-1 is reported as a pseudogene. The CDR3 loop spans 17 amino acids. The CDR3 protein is CASRRGTGLEIIETQYF. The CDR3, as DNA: TGTGCCAGCAGGAGGGGGACGGGACTAGAAATTATCGAGACCCAGTACTTC.

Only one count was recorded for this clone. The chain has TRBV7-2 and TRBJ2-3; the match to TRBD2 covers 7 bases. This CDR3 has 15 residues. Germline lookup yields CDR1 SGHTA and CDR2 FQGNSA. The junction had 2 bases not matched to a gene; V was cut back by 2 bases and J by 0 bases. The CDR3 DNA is TGTGCCAGCAGCTTAAGGCGGGGGAGCACAGATACGCAGTATTTT. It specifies CASSLRRGSTDTQYF.

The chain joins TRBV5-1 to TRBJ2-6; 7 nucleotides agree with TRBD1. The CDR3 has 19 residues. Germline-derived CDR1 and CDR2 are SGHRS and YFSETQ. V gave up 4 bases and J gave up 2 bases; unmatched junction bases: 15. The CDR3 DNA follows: TGCGCCAGCAGCCTTAATGGCCCACAGGGGATCGCTGGGGCCAACGTCCTGACTTTC. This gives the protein CASSLNGPQGIAGANVLTF.

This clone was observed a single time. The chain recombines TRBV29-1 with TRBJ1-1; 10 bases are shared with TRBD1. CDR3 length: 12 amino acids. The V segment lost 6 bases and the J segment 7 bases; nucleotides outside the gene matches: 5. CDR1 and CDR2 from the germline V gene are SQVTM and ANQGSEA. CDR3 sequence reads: CSVEDRGFEAFF. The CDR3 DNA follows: TGCAGCGTGGAGGACAGGGGGTTTGAAGCTTTCTTT.

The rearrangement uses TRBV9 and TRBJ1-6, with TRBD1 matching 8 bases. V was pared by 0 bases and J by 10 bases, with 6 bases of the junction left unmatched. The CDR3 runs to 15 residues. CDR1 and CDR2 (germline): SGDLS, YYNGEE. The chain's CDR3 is CASSVATGGGSPLHF. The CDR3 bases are TGTGCCAGCAGCGTAGCAACAGGGGGTGGGTCACCCCTCCACTTT.

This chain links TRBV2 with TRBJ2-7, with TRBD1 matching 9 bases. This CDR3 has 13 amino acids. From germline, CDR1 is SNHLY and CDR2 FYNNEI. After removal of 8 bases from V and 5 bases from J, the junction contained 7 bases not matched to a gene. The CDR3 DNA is TGTGCCAGCTCCCGAGACAGGGGGGACGAGCAGTACTTC. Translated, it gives CASSRDRGDEQYF.

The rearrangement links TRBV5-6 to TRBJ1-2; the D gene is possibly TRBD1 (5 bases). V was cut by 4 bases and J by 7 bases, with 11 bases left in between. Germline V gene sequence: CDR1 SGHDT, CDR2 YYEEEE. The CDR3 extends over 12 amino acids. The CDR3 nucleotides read TGTGCCAGCAGCCCGTTAGGGGTTGGCTACACCTTC. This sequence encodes CASSPLGVGYTF.

The CDR3 spells CASSFFLGEGQGNSYEQYF. CDR3 DNA sequence: TGTGCCAGCAGCTTTTTTTTGGGGGAGGGACAGGGTAATTCCTACGAGCAGTACTTC. The chain combines TRBV5-6 with TRBJ2-7, with 9 bases that match TRBD1. This CDR3 spans 19 amino acids. The trim removed 2 bases at V and 1 base at J, leaving 16 bases unmatched. Germline loops: CDR1 SGHDT, CDR2 YYEEEE.

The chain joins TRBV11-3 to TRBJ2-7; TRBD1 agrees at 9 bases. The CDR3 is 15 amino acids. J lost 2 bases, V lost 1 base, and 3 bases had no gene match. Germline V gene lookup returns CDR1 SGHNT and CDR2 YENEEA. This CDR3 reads CASSLGTGATYEQYF. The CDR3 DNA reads TGTGCCAGCAGCTTAGGGACAGGGGCCACCTACGAGCAGTACTTC.

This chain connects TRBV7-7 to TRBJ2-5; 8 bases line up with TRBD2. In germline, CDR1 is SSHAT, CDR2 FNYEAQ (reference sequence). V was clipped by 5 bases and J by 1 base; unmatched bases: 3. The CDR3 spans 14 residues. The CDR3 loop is CASSNGLAQETQYF. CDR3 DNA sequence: TGTGCCAGCAGCAACGGACTAGCCCAAGAGACCCAGTACTTC.